This TCR beta chain was profiled in a study of blood T cell repertoires in COVID-19 (dated by TCRdb to 2018 to 2020). About the investigation overall: The collaborator samples originated in the United States, Italy and Spain and spanned the acute and convalescent phases of COVID-19. Deeply sampled blood TCRbeta repertoires from subjects exposed to, actively infected with, or recovered from COVID-19 were included in the dataset. Nearly every sample came with metadata listing a de-identified subject ID, COVID-19 status, age in years and sex. The prospective study material was composed of cDNA or gDNA derived from T cells, B-cell-depleted T cells, or PBMCs. Where available, HLA class I and class II types were taken from metadata supplied by the sample provider and were not determined by assay-based typing. Samples came from the ongoing ImmuneRACE study (first 160 participants) plus 1,254 subjects from 6 global collaborators. The repertoires were released in a freely available public database meant as a resource for research on the immune response to SARS-CoV-2.

This clone was detected only once. No antigen is known for it. Base qualities were left out, and no much larger clone turns up one base away. Broad study findings and their caveats: How much clinical and demographic metadata was included differed by source and by participant, and the metadata was provided uncurated.

TCRbeta CDR3 regions were amplified from genomic DNA using the immunoSEQ Assay, a bias-controlled multiplex PCR. As for the authors' bioinformatics: The number of nucleated cells in each sample was estimated by amplification of reference gene primers within the assay. Sequence reads were collapsed and filtered to measure the absolute abundance of every unique TCRbeta CDR3 rearrangement. Productive Simpson clonality was computed per sample as the square root of Simpson's diversity index over productive rearrangements. TCRdb retrieved this table from immuneACCESS and kept in-frame rearrangements only. Not all clones are present; in checked studies, unresolved V genes account for under half, and no reason is known for the remainder. The V and J calls and the clone size are those of that table, but D and trimming were determined from the DNA. The sample table contains around 150,000 clones; only one count was recorded for around 90% of them. The top ten constitute roughly 4% of the sample.

V trim: 3 bases; J trim: 0 bases; unmatched bases: 4. Including cysteine and phenylalanine, the CDR3 has 15 amino acids. Just CDR3 DNA is preserved here, 45 bases in frame from base 1. From the germline V gene, CDR1 is SGHTA and CDR2 is FQGNSA. Whole blood was collected in K2EDTA tubes by collaborating institutions according to the institutions' own protocols. For TCRbeta analysis, collaborators shipped samples as frozen whole blood, isolated PBMCs, or DNA extracted from either of those sample types. This chain joins TRBV7-2 to TRBJ2-7, with 8 bases matching TRBD1. Sample: peripheral blood. This clonotype was sampled from a woman between 55 and 75 years old with active or convalescent COVID-19. This receptor has the CDR3 CASSLGQVLSYEQYF. At the DNA level, the sequence is TGTGCCAGCAGCTTGGGACAGGTGCTCTCCTACGAGCAGTACTTC.